This T cell receptor beta chain was sequenced during a study of blood T cell repertoires in COVID-19. Across the whole study: There were acute and convalescent COVID-19 samples, and they came from the United States, Italy and Spain.

V gave up 3 bases and J gave up 3 bases, with 12 bases separating them. This CDR3 region has 15 residues. Germline V gene data show CDR1 as MNHEY and CDR2 as SMNVEV (reference sequence). Participants reported their clinical history, and cohort assignment relied on those reports. Original data processing: The assay estimated nucleated cells by amplifying reference gene primers. Measured with immunoSEQ multiplex PCR; TCRdb has only the in-frame clones, and not every one. V, J and clone size are those of that table, while D and trimming were read from the DNA. The sample records 200,000 to 250,000 clones, around 84% being singletons.

The specimen sequenced was PBMCs or T cells enriched from blood (not recorded which). This sequence originates from a woman aged 40 to 49 who had recovered from COVID-19. The rearrangement links TRBV27 to TRBJ1-3, with D possibly being TRBD1 (5 bases). This chain's CDR3 is CASSLGRGIGNTIYF. In DNA form, the CDR3 reads TGTGCCAGCAGTTTGGGTAGGGGCATTGGAAACACCATATATTTT.